The 25 T cell receptor beta chains below all came from one sample that was sequenced in a study of TIL therapy for anti-PD-1-resistant metastatic lung cancer (dated by TCRdb to about 2021). In the paper's terms, the time point label means: pre-treatment sample, taken before nivolumab and TIL therapy. Excised metastases, mostly pleural nodules or supraclavicular lymph nodes, were used as baseline tumor samples and were taken from the same resection from which TIL were grown. TCR beta CDR3 regions were amplified from genomic DNA by bias-controlled multiplex PCR with the immunoSEQ v3 hsTCRB kit. TCRdb re-hosts the immuneACCESS table, in-frame sequences only. Its copies lack some clones; in the studies checked, an unresolved V gene accounts for under half of them, and the cause for the rest is not known. The sample records approximately 95,000 clones, about two thirds of which are singletons. Roughly 9.8% of the sample goes to the ten largest clones.

The sequenced sample was tumor tissue, obtained at baseline. The receptors originated from a person aged 25 to 79 with non-small cell lung cancer.

The chain links TRBV20-1 to TRBJ2-4, with D possibly being TRBD1 or TRBD2 (5 bases each). Looked up from germline, CDR1 is DFQATT and CDR2 is SNEGSKA (reference sequence). The V and J ends lost 3 bases and 7 bases respectively, with 19 bases between them. This CDR3 spans 15 amino acids. DNA of the CDR3: TGCAGTGCTAGTACTTTTCGGGCGTGGGGGAACATTCAGTACTTC. It specifies CSASTFRAWGNIQYF.

In its sample, this clone was seen a few times. V gene TRBV7-8 combines with J gene TRBJ1-2; D is undetermined. The CDR3 contains 13 residues. V gave up 6 bases and J gave up 8 bases, with 16 bases separating them. Germline V CDR1 and CDR2: SGHVS, FQNEAQ. In nucleotides, the CDR3 is TGTGCCAGCAGTCCAAGCCGGGTGGAGGGCTACACCTTC. The encoded protein is CASSPSRVEGYTF.

This clone appeared a few times. The chain joins TRBV4-3 to TRBJ2-1, with D unresolved. V was trimmed by 0 bases and J by 5 bases, leaving 8 bases between them. The CDR3 runs to 14 residues. CDR1 LGHNA and CDR2 YSLEER come from the germline V gene. The CDR3 DNA reads TGCGCCAGCAGCCAAGATCCGACACACAATGAGCAGTTCTTC. It specifies CASSQDPTHNEQFF.

The chain combines TRBV27 with TRBJ2-7; D might be TRBD2 (5 bases). Germline CDR1 is MNHEY and CDR2 is SMNVEV (reference sequence). The CDR3 is 12 amino acids. V was shortened by 4 bases and J by 12 bases, with 16 bases between the two germline ends. CDR3 nucleotide sequence: TGTGCCAGCAGTTCCGTAGGAGGTAGCCCGTACTTC. It is translated as CASSSVGGSPYF.

The chain has TRBV2 and TRBJ2-1; 8 bases fit TRBD2. V shed 2 bases, J shed 4 bases, and the junction held 4 bases outside the gene matches. The length of the CDR3 is 15 residues. The V gene's germline CDR1 is SNHLY and CDR2 FYNNEI. The chain's CDR3 is CASSESGGAYNEQFF. CDR3 nucleotides: TGTGCCAGCAGTGAATCCGGGGGGGCTTACAATGAGCAGTTCTTC.

The sample holds a few counts of this clone. CDR3 nucleotides: TGTGCCAGCAGCTCTCGGCAGCCCCTATCAACTAATGAAAAACTGTTTTTT. It encodes CASSSRQPLSTNEKLFF. V gene TRBV28 combines with J gene TRBJ1-4; D gene uncertain. Trimming stripped 6 bases from V and 0 bases from J, with 17 bases between. This CDR3 region has 17 residues. In germline, CDR1 is MDHEN, CDR2 SYDVKM.

The V and J genes are TRBV10-3 and TRBJ1-4; 8 bases line up with TRBD1. CDR1 ENHRY and CDR2 SYGVKD come from the germline V gene. The CDR3 has 15 residues. The junction had 8 bases not matched to a gene; V was cut back by 4 bases and J by 7 bases. In DNA, the CDR3 is TGTGCCATCAGTGCTCAGGGGGCAGGTTCTGAAAAACTGTTTTTT. This sequence encodes CAISAQGAGSEKLFF.

V gene TRBV4-3 combines with J gene TRBJ2-7, with a tentative D call TRBD1 (6 bases). V was trimmed by 1 base and J by 4 bases, leaving 11 bases between them. This CDR3 region has 14 residues. The germline gives CDR1 LGHNA, CDR2 YSLEER. CDR3 amino acids: CASSQATGSYEQYF. The DNA for the CDR3 is TGCGCCAGCAGCCAAGCGACAGGTTCGTACGAGCAGTACTTC.

This sequence joins TRBV3-1 (or the pseudogene TRBV3-2) and TRBJ1-4; the match to TRBD1 covers 8 bases. The trim removed 1 base at V and 6 bases at J, leaving 7 bases unmatched. This CDR3 comprises 16 residues. Germline V gives CDR1 LGHDT, CDR2 YNNKEL (reference sequence). In nucleotides, the CDR3 is TGTGCCAGCAGCCAAGCATTTGGACAGGGAGATGAAAAACTGTTTTTT. Protein sequence: CASSQAFGQGDEKLFF.

The chain links TRBV7-9 to TRBJ2-5; 14 nucleotides agree with TRBD2. The CDR3 runs 16 residues. The ends lost 5 bases at V and 1 base at J; junction bases unmatched: 3. The germline gives CDR1 SEHNR, CDR2 FQNEAQ (reference sequence). The CDR3 sequence: CASSPGLAGAQETQYF. The DNA for the CDR3 is TGTGCCAGCAGCCCGGGACTAGCGGGGGCCCAAGAGACCCAGTACTTC.

This clone was picked up a small number of times. The rearrangement links TRBV7-8 to TRBJ2-7, with TRBD1 identical over 8 bases. J was trimmed by 9 bases and V by 5 bases; bases with no gene match: 9. In germline, CDR1 is SGHVS, CDR2 FQNEAQ. This CDR3 spans 13 amino acids. This chain's CDR3 is CASSPGQASTQYF. CDR3 nucleotide sequence: TGTGCCAGCAGCCCGGGACAGGCCAGTACGCAGTACTTC.

The chain couples TRBV7-2 to TRBJ2-4; 7 nucleotides line up with TRBD2. V was clipped by 8 bases and J by 5 bases; unmatched bases: 9. Germline CDR1 is SGHTA and CDR2 is FQGNSA. CDR3 length: 14 residues. CDR3 residues: CASSRGGRENIQYF. The CDR3 DNA is TGTGCCAGCTCACGGGGAGGGCGGGAAAACATTCAGTACTTC.

Notes on this clone: The germline gene is not matched at one end of the junction; a read error may be the cause. Within the sample, other DNA sequences also encode this same CDR3. V and J are TRBV10-1 and TRBJ2-7; D possibly corresponds to TRBD2 (7 bases). This CDR3 has 14 residues. Germline CDR1 is WNHNN and CDR2 is SYGVQD (reference sequence). The CDR3 DNA reads as TGCGCTAGCAGTGAGGGGGGGACCCAATACGAGCAGTACTTC. Translation: CASSEGGTQYEQYF.

The chain joins TRBV2 to TRBJ2-7; no reliable D call. The CDR3 loop spans 14 amino acids. Per germline, CDR1 SNHLY and CDR2 FYNNEI. Trimming took 4 bases from V and 2 from J, leaving 12 bases between them. CDR3 coding DNA: TGTGCCAGCAGTGGATCTATACATACCTACGAGCAGTACTTC. Translation: CASSGSIHTYEQYF. The variable domain in full, completed from reference TRBV2 and TRBJ2-7, reads EPEVTQTPSHQVTQMGQEVILRCVPISNHLYFYWYRQILGQKVEFLVSFYNNEISEKSEIFDDQFSVERPDGSNFTLKIRSTKLEDSAMYFCASSGSIHTYEQYFGPGTRLTVT.

This clone was detected only once. This chain uses TRBV19 with TRBJ2-2, with 10 bases that match TRBD1. V was pared by 5 bases and J by 5 bases, with 8 bases of the junction left unmatched. The germline V gene has CDR1 LNHDA and CDR2 SQIVND (reference sequence). There are 16 residues in the CDR3. CDR3 nucleotides: TGTGCCAGTAGTCTACATCCGGGACAGGGGACCGGGGAGCTGTTTTTT. This gives the protein CASSLHPGQGTGELFF.

The rearrangement joins TRBV7-2 to TRBJ2-5, with D hard to call. The CDR3 contains 14 residues. Trimming stripped 1 base from V and 1 base from J, with 7 bases between. CDR1 SGHTA and CDR2 FQGNSA come from the germline V gene. The CDR3: CASSLDFIQETQYF. The CDR3 DNA sequence: TGTGCCAGCAGCTTAGACTTTATCCAAGAGACCCAGTACTTC.

The chain recombines TRBV2 with TRBJ1-1; D is unresolved. CDR1 and CDR2 from the germline V gene are SNHLY and FYNNEI. Trimming removed 1 base at V and 1 base at J, with 4 bases between. The CDR3 consists of 13 residues. In DNA, the CDR3 is TGTGCCAGCAGTGAAGAGGGGAACACTGAAGCTTTCTTT. Amino acids: CASSEEGNTEAFF. The full variable domain, rest sourced from reference TRBV2 and TRBJ1-1, is EPEVTQTPSHQVTQMGQEVILRCVPISNHLYFYWYRQILGQKVEFLVSFYNNEISEKSEIFDDQFSVERPDGSNFTLKIRSTKLEDSAMYFCASSEEGNTEAFFGQGTRLTVV.

This rearrangement joins TRBV29-1 to TRBJ2-7; 11 bases align to TRBD2. CDR3 length equals 15 residues. Germline V gene sequence: CDR1 SQVTM, CDR2 ANQGSEA. The ends lost 1 base at V and 4 bases at J; junction bases unmatched: 6. CDR3 region: CSVEGELAGVYEQYF. The CDR3 nucleotides read TGCAGCGTTGAAGGAGAACTAGCGGGGGTGTACGAGCAGTACTTC.

The genes are TRBV6-2 or TRBV6-3 and TRBJ2-3, with D possibly being TRBD1 (5 bases). CDR1 and CDR2 (germline): MNHEY, SVGEGT. The CDR3 contains 16 residues. V was shortened by 4 bases and J by 0 bases, with 14 bases between the two germline ends. In DNA, the CDR3 is TGTGCCAGCAGTTGGACACGGAAAACTAGCACAGATACGCAGTATTTT. Amino acid sequence: CASSWTRKTSTDTQYF.

The sample holds a few counts of this clone. The rearrangement joins TRBV3-1 (or the pseudogene TRBV3-2) to TRBJ2-5; tentatively, D is TRBD1 (5 bases). Deletions cut 4 bases from V and 2 bases from J, with 17 bases between. The length of the CDR3 is 16 residues. Germline values: CDR1 LGHDT, CDR2 YNNKEL (reference sequence). CDR3: CASSLNQGSWQETQYF. CDR3 bases: TGTGCCAGCAGCCTTAATCAGGGCTCGTGGCAAGAGACCCAGTACTTC.

This rearrangement joins TRBV23-1 to TRBJ2-7; D perhaps matches TRBD2 (5 bases). TRBV23-1 is sorted into the ORF group, with uncertain function. Trimming shortened V by 6 bases and J by 1 base, and 13 bases separated the two germline ends. The CDR3 is made up of 14 amino acids. The CDR3 is CASRQRLNSYEQYF. CDR3 nucleotides: TGCGCCAGCAGGCAGCGGCTGAATTCCTACGAGCAGTACTTC.

DNA for the CDR3: TGTGCCAGCAGCCCGAGGACAGGGTTGGGGGAGACCCAGTACTTC. Translating it yields CASSPRTGLGETQYF. This chain connects TRBV9 to TRBJ2-5; 8 nucleotides agree with TRBD1. The CDR3 runs to 15 residues. V gave up 4 bases and J gave up 5 bases; unmatched junction bases: 10. CDR1 is SGDLS and CDR2 is YYNGEE in the germline V gene.

The chain has TRBV7-3 and TRBJ2-1; no definite D call. CDR1 is SGHTA and CDR2 is FQGTGA in the germline V gene. The V and J ends lost 5 bases and 0 bases respectively, with 11 bases between them. The CDR3 runs 15 residues. DNA for the CDR3: TGTGCCAGCAGCGCGCGACCGAGCTCCTACAATGAGCAGTTCTTC. Translating gives CASSARPSSYNEQFF.

The rearrangement uses TRBV7-9 and TRBJ2-5; D ambiguous. CDR1 is SEHNR and CDR2 is FQNEAQ in the germline V gene (reference sequence). The CDR3 length is 16 residues. V lost 2 bases, J lost 2 bases, and 15 bases lay in between. The DNA for the CDR3 is TGTGCCAGCAGCTTAAGGGCTAGTTCTAGTCAAGAGACCCAGTACTTC. Its protein is CASSLRASSSQETQYF.

This chain joins TRBV10-3 and TRBJ2-1; TRBD2 aligns across 7 bases. V dropped 5 bases and J dropped 7; count of bases not matched to a gene: 5. Germline V gene lookup returns CDR1 ENHRY and CDR2 SYGVKD. This CDR3 is 13 amino acids long. In DNA form, the CDR3 reads TGTGCCATCAGTCTGTTAGCGGGTAATGAGCAGTTCTTC. As protein: CAISLLAGNEQFF.